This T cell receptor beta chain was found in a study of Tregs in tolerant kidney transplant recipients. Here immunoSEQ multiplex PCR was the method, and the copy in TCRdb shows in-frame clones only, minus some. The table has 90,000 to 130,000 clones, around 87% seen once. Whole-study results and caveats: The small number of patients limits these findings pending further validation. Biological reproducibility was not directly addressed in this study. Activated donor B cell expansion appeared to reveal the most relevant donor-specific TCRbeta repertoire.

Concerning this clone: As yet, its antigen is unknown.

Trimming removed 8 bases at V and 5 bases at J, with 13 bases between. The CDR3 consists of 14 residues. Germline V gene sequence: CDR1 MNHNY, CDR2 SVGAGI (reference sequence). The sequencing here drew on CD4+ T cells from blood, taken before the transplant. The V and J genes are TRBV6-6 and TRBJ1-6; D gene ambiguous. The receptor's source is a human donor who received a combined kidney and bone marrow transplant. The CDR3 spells CASVYDTDNSPLHF. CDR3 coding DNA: TGTGCCAGCGTCTACGACACAGATAATTCACCCCTCCACTTT.